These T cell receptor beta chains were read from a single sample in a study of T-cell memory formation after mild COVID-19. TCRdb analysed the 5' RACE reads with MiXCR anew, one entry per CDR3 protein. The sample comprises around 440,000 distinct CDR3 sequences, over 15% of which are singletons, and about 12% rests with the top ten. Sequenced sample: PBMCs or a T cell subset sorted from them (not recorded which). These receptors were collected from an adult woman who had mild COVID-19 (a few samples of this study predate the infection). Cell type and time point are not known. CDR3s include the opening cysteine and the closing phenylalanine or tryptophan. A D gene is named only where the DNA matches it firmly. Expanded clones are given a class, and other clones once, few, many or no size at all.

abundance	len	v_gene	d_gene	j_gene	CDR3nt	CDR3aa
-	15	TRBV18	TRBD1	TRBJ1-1	TGTGCCAGCTCACCCGGCAGGGGGCTCGACACTGAAGCTTTCTTT	CASSPGRGLDTEAFF
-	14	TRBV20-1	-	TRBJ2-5	TGCAGTGCTAACAATGTGCAGTACCAAGAGACCCAGTACTTC	CSANNVQYQETQYF
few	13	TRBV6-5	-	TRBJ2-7	TGTGCCAGCGCTCTACAGAGCTCCTACGAGCAGTACTTC	CASALQSSYEQYF
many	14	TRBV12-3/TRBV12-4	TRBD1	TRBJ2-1	TGTGCCAGCAGGTTGGACAGGGTATGGAATGAGCAGTTCTTC	CASRLDRVWNEQFF
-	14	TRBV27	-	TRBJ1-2	TGTGCCAGCAGTTTAGGCCACGGGGGCTCTGGCTACACCTTC	CASSLGHGGSGYTF
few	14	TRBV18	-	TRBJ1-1	TGTGCCAGCTCACCACAGGAGGCGAACACTGAAGCTTTCTTT	CASSPQEANTEAFF
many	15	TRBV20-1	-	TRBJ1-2	TGCAGTGCTAGAGCTCGGGACTTTTCTAACTATGGCTACACCTTC	CSARARDFSNYGYTF
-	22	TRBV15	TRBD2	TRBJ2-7	TGTGCCACCAGCAGAGATTTAGGGGGCTTTTCGGGACTAGCGGGGTTCCCCTACGAGCAGTACTTC	CATSRDLGGFSGLAGFPYEQYF
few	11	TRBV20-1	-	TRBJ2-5	TGCAGTGCCCTCTCCCGGGAGACCCAGTACTTC	CSALSRETQYF
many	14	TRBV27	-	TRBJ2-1	TGTGCCAGCAGTTTGCGGGTCCCTTACAATGAGCAGTTCTTC	CASSLRVPYNEQFF
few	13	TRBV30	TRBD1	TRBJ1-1	TGTGCCTGGAGGTACAGGGGGGCTCCTGAAGCTTTCTTT	CAWRYRGAPEAFF
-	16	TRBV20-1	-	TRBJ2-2	TGCAGTGCTAGAGAAGGACAGCGACGGACCACCGGGGAGCTGTTTTTT	CSAREGQRRTTGELFF
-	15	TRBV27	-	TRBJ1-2	TGTGCCAGCAGACAGACAGGACCTTCTAACTATGGCTACACCTTC	CASRQTGPSNYGYTF
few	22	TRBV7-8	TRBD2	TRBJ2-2	TGTGCCAGCAGCTTAGTTTTTTGGCTGGCTAGCGGGATGAGAGGCGACACCGGGGAGCTGTTTTTT	CASSLVFWLASGMRGDTGELFF
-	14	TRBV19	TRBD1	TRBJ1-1	TGTGCCAGTAGTAAATCTCGACAGGGGCGAGAGGCTTTCTTT	CASSKSRQGREAFF
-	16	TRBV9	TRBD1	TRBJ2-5	TGTGCCAGCAGCGCAACCGGGACAGGGATCCAAGAGACCCAGTACTTC	CASSATGTGIQETQYF
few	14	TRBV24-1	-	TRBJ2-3	TGTGCCACCAGTGATTTGGGGTCGACAGATACGCAGTATTTT	CATSDLGSTDTQYF
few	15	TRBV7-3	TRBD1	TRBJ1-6	TGTGCCAGCAGCTTATCGGGACAGGGAGTCTCACCCCTCCACTTT	CASSLSGQGVSPLHF
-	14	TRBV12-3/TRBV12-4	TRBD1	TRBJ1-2	TGTGCCAGCAGTTTATGGGACAGGGTTGGTGGCTACACCTTC	CASSLWDRVGGYTF
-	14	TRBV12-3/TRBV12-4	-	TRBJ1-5	TGTGCCAGCAGGTTAAATGCAGGGGTTCAGCCCCAGCATTTT	CASRLNAGVQPQHF
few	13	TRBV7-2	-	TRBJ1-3	TGTGCCAGCAGCCCGCGACCGGGAAACACCATATATTTT	CASSPRPGNTIYF
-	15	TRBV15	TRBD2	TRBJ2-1	TGTGCCACCAGCACTAGCGGGAGCTCCTACAATGAGCAGTTCTTC	CATSTSGSSYNEQFF
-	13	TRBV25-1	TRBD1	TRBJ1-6	TGTGCCAGCAGTTCGGACAGGGGTTCACCCCTCCACTTT	CASSSDRGSPLHF
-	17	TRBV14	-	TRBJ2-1	TGTGCCAGCAGCACCCGATTGGGGGTTAGCGCAAACAATGAGCAGTTCTTC	CASSTRLGVSANNEQFF
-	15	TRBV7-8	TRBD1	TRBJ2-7	TGTGCCAGCAGTTCAGAACAGGGGGCCTCCTACGAGCAGTACTTC	CASSSEQGASYEQYF
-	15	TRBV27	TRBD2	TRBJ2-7	TGTGCCAGCAGTTTATCTGCGAGCGGGGGTCGCGAGCAGTACTTC	CASSLSASGGREQYF
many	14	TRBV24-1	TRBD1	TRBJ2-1	TGTGCCACCGCGCCGGGACAGGGGGCCTATGAGCAGTTCTTC	CATAPGQGAYEQFF
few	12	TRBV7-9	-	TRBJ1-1	TGTGCCAGCACCTTCGGTGTCCCTGAAGCTTTCTTT	CASTFGVPEAFF
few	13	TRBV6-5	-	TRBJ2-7	TGTGCCAGCAGTTACCCACCCGGATACGAGCAGTACTTC	CASSYPPGYEQYF
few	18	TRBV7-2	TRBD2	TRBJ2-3	TGTGCCAGCAGCTTATGGGGACTAGCGGGAGGCTACACAGATACGCAGTATTTT	CASSLWGLAGGYTDTQYF
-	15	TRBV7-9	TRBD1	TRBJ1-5	TGTGCCAGCAGCTGGGGGACAGGGCCCAATCAGCCCCAGCATTTT	CASSWGTGPNQPQHF
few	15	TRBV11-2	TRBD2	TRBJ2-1	TGTGCCAGCAGCTTGCTAGCGGCCTCCTACAATGAGCAGTTCTTC	CASSLLAASYNEQFF
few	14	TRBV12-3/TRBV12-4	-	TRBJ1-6	TGTGCCAGCAGTTTACTGCAGGGCAGTTCACCCCTCCACTTT	CASSLLQGSSPLHF
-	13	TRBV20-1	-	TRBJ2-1	TGCAGTGCTAGATTTGCCGGGGACAATGAGCAGTTCTTC	CSARFAGDNEQFF
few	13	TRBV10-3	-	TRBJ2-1	TGTGCCATCAGTGAGTCGCTAGTAAGCGAGCAGTTCTTC	CAISESLVSEQFF
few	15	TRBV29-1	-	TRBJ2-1	TGCAGCGTTGAAGGAAGCAGGGTTCCTACCAATGAGCAGTTCTTC	CSVEGSRVPTNEQFF
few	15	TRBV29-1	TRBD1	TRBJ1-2	TGCAGCGTTGAGTGGCGGGACAGGCATAACTATGGCTACACCTTC	CSVEWRDRHNYGYTF
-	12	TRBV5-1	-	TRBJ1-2	TGCGCCAGCAGTCGAGGGGTGAGCGGCTACACCTTC	CASSRGVSGYTF
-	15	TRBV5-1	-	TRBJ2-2	TGCGCCAGCAGACCTCGATATACGAACACCGGGGAGCTGTTTTTT	CASRPRYTNTGELFF
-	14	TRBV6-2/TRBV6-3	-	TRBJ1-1	TGTGCCAGCAGTTATCTCCGCCTGGACACTGAAGCTTTCTTT	CASSYLRLDTEAFF
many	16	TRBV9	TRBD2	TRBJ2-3	TGTGCCAGCAGCGGCCGTGGTAGCGGGAAGTTGGATACGCAGTATTTT	CASSGRGSGKLDTQYF
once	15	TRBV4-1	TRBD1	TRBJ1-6	TGCGCCAGCAGCCAAGATATTGCCGGGACAGGAGGACTCCACTTT	CASSQDIAGTGGLHF
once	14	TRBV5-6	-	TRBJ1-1	TGTGCCAGCAGCTTGCAGGTTTTGGCCACTGAAGCTTTCTTT	CASSLQVLATEAFF
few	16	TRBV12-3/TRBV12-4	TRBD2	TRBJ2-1	TGTGCCAGCAGTTTAGAAGTACTAGCGGGGGAGAATGAGCAGTTCTTC	CASSLEVLAGENEQFF